This T cell receptor beta chain was captured in a study of blood T cells in healthy people across ages. Study-level points and caveats: The unsorted PBMCs prevented any conclusive comparison of naive versus antigen-experienced cells. Significant beta diversity loss was already apparent by age approximately 38, declining roughly linearly.

The V segment lost 1 base and the J segment 1 base; nucleotides outside the gene matches: 3. The CDR3 is 16 residues long. Per the germline V gene, CDR1 is SGHNT and CDR2 is YYREEE (reference sequence). Peripheral blood samples of 9 to 10 milliliters were drawn from each donor. Primed by a sample-barcoded 5' primer and a J-beta primer mix, a second PCR proceeded for 7 to 11 cycles. With 12 random nucleotides, a template-switch adaptor tagged each individual cDNA molecule. TCRdb itself ran the 5' RACE reads through MiXCR, one entry per CDR3 protein. The data show some 640,000 distinct CDR3 sequences, over 45% seen once. Note on this clonotype: Antigen unknown.

Sequencing input: blood. The chain links TRBV5-4 to TRBJ2-2, with 8 positions matching TRBD2. This clonotype was sampled from a woman aged 55-75 years in good health. CDR3: CASSLRTSRNTGELFF. The CDR3 DNA reads as TGTGCCAGCAGCTTGAGGACTAGCCGGAACACCGGGGAGCTGTTTTTT.